This T cell receptor (beta chain) was sequenced during a study of vaccination and CD4 T cells after COVID-19. On the study more broadly: Following dose two, a median about 65 days (range 14 to 241) passed before post-vaccine samples were taken. Overlapping spike pools from SARS-CoV-2 and HCoV-NL63, HCoV-OC43 and HCoV-229E served as culture stimuli. Cultures that served as controls received a CEFX pool, an HIV-1 Nef pool, or no peptide.

Sequencing of DNA taken from cultured CD4+ T cells relied on the Oncomine TCR Beta short-read assay. TCRdb reprocessed the PCR reads with MiXCR, giving one entry per CDR3 protein. The table includes over 11,000 distinct CDR3 sequences, roughly 54% detected once. Documented treatment: roughly 11-day PBMC culture with coronavirus spike peptide pools or control peptides (ViraFEST assay). Peptide pool stimulation in ViraFEST expanded antigen-specific T cells, whose TCRs were then sequenced. About this clonotype itself: Its target is not known.

The CDR3 has 11 amino acids. V lost 2 bases and J 6 bases, leaving 4 bases between the germline ends. The germline CDR1 and CDR2 sequences are MNHEY and SVGAGI. This chain links TRBV6-5 with TRBJ2-5; no definite D call. The source was CD4+ T cells from blood, cultured in vitro, collected before SARS-CoV-2 vaccination. This receptor was obtained from a human donor who had recovered from COVID-19. The CDR3 DNA reads as TGTGCCAGCAGTTACGCGCAGACCCAGTACTTC. Translating it yields CASSYAQTQYF.